Shown below are 9 T cell receptor beta chains from a single sample sequenced in a study of T cell changes during pregnancy in multiple sclerosis. This table comes from immunoSEQ multiplex PCR, and its TCRdb copy is limited to in-frame clones, with some not included. This sample carries 90,000 to 100,000 clones, around 92% of them seen once, and the ten largest clones take 2% to 2.5%. The specimen was peripheral blood, collected in the third trimester of pregnancy. The receptors stem from a female donor with multiple sclerosis, enrolled in a pregnancy study.

Only a few counts were recorded for this clone. The rearrangement links TRBV19 to TRBJ2-1; 13 nucleotides line up with TRBD2. Per the germline V gene, CDR1 is LNHDA and CDR2 is SQIVND (reference sequence). CDR3 length: 13 amino acids. The ends lost 5 bases at V and 14 bases at J; junction bases unmatched: 6. The CDR3: CASSLGTSGTKFF. The CDR3 nucleotides are TGTGCCAGTAGTTTGGGGACTAGCGGGACGAAGTTCTTC.

The V gene is TRBV18, the J gene TRBJ1-2, with D maybe TRBD1 (5 bases). The germline V and J ends were trimmed by 6 bases and 2 bases, with 19 bases remaining between them. CDR1 is KGHSH, CDR2 LQKENI, per germline. This CDR3 is 16 amino acids long. This CDR3 reads CASSPGTGRGNYGYTF. CDR3 DNA: TGTGCCAGCTCCCCGGGAACGGGACGGGGGAACTATGGCTACACCTTC.

This chain connects TRBV28 to TRBJ1-5; 7 nucleotides line up with TRBD1. V trimming: 7 bases; J trimming: 3 bases; junction bases outside the gene matches: 12. This CDR3 is 16 amino acids long. Germline V lookup: CDR1 MDHEN, CDR2 SYDVKM. CDR3 sequence (DNA): TGTGCCAGCACCCCGACAGGGACCCTGACCAATCAGCCCCAGCATTTT. Amino acid sequence: CASTPTGTLTNQPQHF.

This sequence joins TRBV10-3 and TRBJ2-7, with D perhaps TRBD2 (6 bases). Germline assignment: CDR1 ENHRY and CDR2 SYGVKD. This CDR3 region has 15 residues. V lost 4 bases and J 2 bases, leaving 15 bases between the germline ends. The CDR3 spells CAISGGDGSAYEQYF. The CDR3 nucleotides are TGTGCCATCAGTGGGGGGGACGGTTCGGCCTACGAGCAGTACTTC.

This sequence joins TRBV29-1 and TRBJ1-3, with TRBD1 matching 8 bases. Germline V lookup: CDR1 SQVTM, CDR2 ANQGSEA. V shed 4 bases and J 4 bases; nucleotides not matched to a gene: 6. The CDR3 totals 14 residues. The CDR3 DNA is TGCAGCGTTGTAGTCAGGGGGCAAGGAAACACCATATATTTT. Translation gives CSVVVRGQGNTIYF. Combining the CDR3 with reference TRBV29-1 and TRBJ1-3 gives the whole variable domain SAVISQKPSRDICQRGTSLTIQCQVDSQVTMMFWYRQQPGQSLTLIATANQGSEATYESGFVIDKFPISRPNLTFSTLTVSNMSPEDSSIYLCSVVVRGQGNTIYFGEGSWLTVV.

This clone was found once. Other DNA sequences in the same sample also yield this CDR3. This sequence joins TRBV19 and TRBJ1-5, with 12 bases aligning to TRBD1. The trim removed 3 bases at V and 7 bases at J, leaving 7 bases unmatched. The germline V gene has CDR1 LNHDA and CDR2 SQIVND (reference sequence). The CDR3 is made up of 16 amino acids. The CDR3, as DNA: TGTGCCAGTAGTATCCCGGGACAGGGGGCGCGGCAGCCCCAGCATTTT. Residues: CASSIPGQGARQPQHF.

This clone appeared once. The chain combines TRBV27 with TRBJ2-3; D call uncertain. Germline V gives CDR1 MNHEY, CDR2 SMNVEV (reference sequence). CDR3 length equals 14 residues. Trimming removed 3 bases from V and 0 bases from J, with 7 bases in between. The CDR3 here is CASSFGGSTDTQYF. Here the CDR3 DNA reads TGTGCCAGCAGTTTTGGCGGTAGCACAGATACGCAGTATTTT.

The chain combines TRBV11-2 with TRBJ1-1; D is perhaps TRBD1 (6 bases). The CDR3 sequence is 13 residues long. CDR1 and CDR2 from the germline V gene are SGHAT and FQNNGV. With 1 base removed from V and 7 bases from J, the gap between germline ends came to 10 bases. DNA for the CDR3: TGTGCCAGCAGCTTAGGACAGGCATTTGAAGCTTTCTTT. This gives the protein CASSLGQAFEAFF.

This clone was counted once. The V and J genes are TRBV6-5 and TRBJ2-2; a weak D match, TRBD1 (6 bases). The CDR3 totals 16 residues. Germline V CDR1 and CDR2: MNHEY, SVGAGI. V lost 2 bases and J 0 bases, leaving 10 bases between the germline ends. Here the CDR3 reads CASSYRQATNTGELFF. The CDR3 coding sequence is TGTGCCAGCAGTTACCGACAGGCCACGAACACCGGGGAGCTGTTTTTT.